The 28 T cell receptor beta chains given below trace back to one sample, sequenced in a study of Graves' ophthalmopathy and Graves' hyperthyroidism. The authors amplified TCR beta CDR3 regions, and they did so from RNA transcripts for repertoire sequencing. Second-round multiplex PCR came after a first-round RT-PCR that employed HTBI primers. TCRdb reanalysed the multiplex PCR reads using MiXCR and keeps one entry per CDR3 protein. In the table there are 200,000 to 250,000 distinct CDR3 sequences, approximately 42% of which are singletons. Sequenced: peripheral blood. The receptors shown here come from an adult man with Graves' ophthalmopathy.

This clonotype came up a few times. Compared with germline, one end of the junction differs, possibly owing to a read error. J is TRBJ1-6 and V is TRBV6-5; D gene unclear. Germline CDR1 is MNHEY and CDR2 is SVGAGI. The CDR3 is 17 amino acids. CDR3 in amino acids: CASSYGERRSYNSPLHF. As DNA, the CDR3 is TGTGCCAGCAGTTACGGTGAACGCAGGTCCTACAATTCACCCCTCCACTTT.

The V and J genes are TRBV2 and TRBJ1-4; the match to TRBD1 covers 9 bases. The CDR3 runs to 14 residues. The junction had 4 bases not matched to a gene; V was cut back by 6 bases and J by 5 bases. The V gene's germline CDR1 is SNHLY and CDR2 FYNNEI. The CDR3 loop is CASSRTGANEKLFF. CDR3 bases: TGTGCCAGCAGCCGGACAGGGGCGAATGAAAAACTGTTTTTT.

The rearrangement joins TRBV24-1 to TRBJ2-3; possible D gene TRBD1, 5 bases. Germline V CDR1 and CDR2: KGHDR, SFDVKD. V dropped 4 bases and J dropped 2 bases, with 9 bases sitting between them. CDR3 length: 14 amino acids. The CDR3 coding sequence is TGTGCCACCAGTGAGGGGCCCTCCACAGATACGCAGTATTTT. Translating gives CATSEGPSTDTQYF.

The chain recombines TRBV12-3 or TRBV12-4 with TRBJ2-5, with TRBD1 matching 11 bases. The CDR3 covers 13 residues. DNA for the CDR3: TGTGCTAGTGGGGGACAGGGGGAAGGGACCCAGTACTTC. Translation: CASGGQGEGTQYF.

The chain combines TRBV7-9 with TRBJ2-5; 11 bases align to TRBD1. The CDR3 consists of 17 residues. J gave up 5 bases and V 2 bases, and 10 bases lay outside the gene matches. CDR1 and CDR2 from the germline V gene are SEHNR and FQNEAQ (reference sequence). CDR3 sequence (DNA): TGTGCCAGCAGCTTACCCTGGACAGGGGGCGCGACTGAGACCCAGTACTTC. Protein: CASSLPWTGGATETQYF.

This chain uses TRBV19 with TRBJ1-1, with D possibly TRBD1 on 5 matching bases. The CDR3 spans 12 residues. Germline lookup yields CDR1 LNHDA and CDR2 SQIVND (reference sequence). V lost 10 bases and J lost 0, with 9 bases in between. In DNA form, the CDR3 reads TGTGCCACAGACAGCATGAACACTGAAGCTTTCTTT. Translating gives CATDSMNTEAFF.

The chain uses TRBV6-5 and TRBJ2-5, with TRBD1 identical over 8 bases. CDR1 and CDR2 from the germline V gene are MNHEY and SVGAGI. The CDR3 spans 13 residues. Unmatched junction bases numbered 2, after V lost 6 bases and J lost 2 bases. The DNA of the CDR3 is TGTGCCAGCAGGGGGACAGGACAAGAGACCCAGTACTTC. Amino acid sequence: CASRGTGQETQYF.

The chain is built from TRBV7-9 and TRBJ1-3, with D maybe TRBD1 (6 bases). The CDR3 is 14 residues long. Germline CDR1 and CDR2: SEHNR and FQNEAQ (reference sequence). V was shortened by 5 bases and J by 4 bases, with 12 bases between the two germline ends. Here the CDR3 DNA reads TGTGCCAGCAGCCTGGCAGGGGACGGAAACACCATATATTTT. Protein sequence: CASSLAGDGNTIYF. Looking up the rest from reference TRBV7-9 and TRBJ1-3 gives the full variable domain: DTGVSQNPRHKITKRGQNVTFRCDPISEHNRLYWYRQTLGQGPEFLTYFQNEAQLEKSRLLSDRFSAERPKGSFSTLEIQRTEQGDSAMYLCASSLAGDGNTIYFGEGSWLTVV.

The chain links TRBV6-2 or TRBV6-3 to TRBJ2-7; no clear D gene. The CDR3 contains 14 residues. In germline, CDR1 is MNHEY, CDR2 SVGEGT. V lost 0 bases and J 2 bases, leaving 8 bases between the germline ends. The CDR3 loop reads CASSYSEITYEQYF. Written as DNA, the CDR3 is TGTGCCAGCAGTTACTCCGAAATTACCTACGAGCAGTACTTC.

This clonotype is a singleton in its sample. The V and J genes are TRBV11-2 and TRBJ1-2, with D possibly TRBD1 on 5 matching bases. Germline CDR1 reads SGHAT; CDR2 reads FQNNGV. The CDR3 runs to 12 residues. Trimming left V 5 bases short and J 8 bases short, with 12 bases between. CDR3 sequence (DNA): TGTGCCAGCAGCGACCGACAGAGCGGCTACACCTTC. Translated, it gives CASSDRQSGYTF. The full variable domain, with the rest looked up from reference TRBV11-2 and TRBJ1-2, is EAGVAQSPRYKIIEKRQSVAFWCNPISGHATLYWYQQILGQGPKLLIQFQNNGVVDDSQLPKDRFSAERLKGVDSTLKIQPAKLEDSAVYLCASSDRQSGYTFGSGTRLTVV.

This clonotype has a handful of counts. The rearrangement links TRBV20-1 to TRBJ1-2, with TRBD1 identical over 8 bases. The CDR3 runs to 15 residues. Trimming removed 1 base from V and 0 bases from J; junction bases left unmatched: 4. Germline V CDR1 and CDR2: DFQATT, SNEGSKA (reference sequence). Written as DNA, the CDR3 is TGCAGTGCTAGAGGGACAGGGCGGACTAACTATGGCTACACCTTC. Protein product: CSARGTGRTNYGYTF.

The CDR3 protein is CSASNPAGNGYTF. In DNA form, the CDR3 reads TGCAGTGCTAGCAATCCCGCAGGGAATGGCTACACCTTC. V usage is TRBV20-1 and J usage is TRBJ1-2; tentative D call: TRBD1 (5 bases). The V gene lost 3 bases and the J gene lost 6 bases, with 14 bases spanning the gap. This CDR3 has 13 amino acids. The germline gives CDR1 DFQATT, CDR2 SNEGSKA (reference sequence).

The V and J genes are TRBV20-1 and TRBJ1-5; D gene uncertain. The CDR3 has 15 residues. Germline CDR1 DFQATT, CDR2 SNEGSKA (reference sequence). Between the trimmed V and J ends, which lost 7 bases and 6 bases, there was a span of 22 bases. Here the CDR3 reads CSVPAGSLLGQPQHF. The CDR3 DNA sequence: TGCAGTGTCCCCGCCGGGAGTCTCCTCGGTCAGCCCCAGCATTTT.

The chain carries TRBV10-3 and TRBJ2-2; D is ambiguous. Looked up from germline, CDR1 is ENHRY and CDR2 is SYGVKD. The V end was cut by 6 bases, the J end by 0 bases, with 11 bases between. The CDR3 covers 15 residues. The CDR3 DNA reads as TGTGCCATCAGCCCCCACTCAGCGAACACCGGGGAGCTGTTTTTT. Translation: CAISPHSANTGELFF.

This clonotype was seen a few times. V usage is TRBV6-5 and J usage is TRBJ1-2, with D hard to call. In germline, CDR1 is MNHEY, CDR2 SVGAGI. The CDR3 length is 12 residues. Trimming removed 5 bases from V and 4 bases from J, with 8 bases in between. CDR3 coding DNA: TGTGCCAGCAGTGACGGAACCTATGGCTACACCTTC. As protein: CASSDGTYGYTF.

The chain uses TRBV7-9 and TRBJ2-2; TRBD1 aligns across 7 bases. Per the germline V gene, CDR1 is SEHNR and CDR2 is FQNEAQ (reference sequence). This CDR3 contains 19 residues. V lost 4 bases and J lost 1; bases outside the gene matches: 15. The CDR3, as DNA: TGTGCCAGCAGCTCACATCGCCTAGACAGGGCCCTGAACACCGGGGAGCTGTTTTTT. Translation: CASSSHRLDRALNTGELFF.

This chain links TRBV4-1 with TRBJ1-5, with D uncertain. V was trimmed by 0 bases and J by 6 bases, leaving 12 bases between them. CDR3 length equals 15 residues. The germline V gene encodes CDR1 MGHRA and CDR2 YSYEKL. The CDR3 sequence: CASSQDQRGGQPQHF. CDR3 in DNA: TGCGCCAGCAGCCAAGACCAGCGAGGCGGTCAGCCCCAGCATTTT.

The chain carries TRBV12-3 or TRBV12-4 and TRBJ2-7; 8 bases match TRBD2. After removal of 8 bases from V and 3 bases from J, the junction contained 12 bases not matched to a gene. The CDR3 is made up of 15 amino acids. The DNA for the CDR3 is TGTGCCAGCTCACCACCTGCCAGCGGGGGCTACGAGCAGTACTTC. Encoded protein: CASSPPASGGYEQYF.

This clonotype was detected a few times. CDR3 coding DNA: TGTGCCAGCAGTGAACGAAGAGGGCAAGCCAATGAAAAACTGTTTTTT. As protein: CASSERRGQANEKLFF. The J gene is TRBJ1-4, the V gene TRBV2; D remains unclear. Germline assignment: CDR1 SNHLY and CDR2 FYNNEI. V was shortened by 2 bases and J by 5 bases, with 15 bases between the two germline ends. The CDR3 contains 16 residues.

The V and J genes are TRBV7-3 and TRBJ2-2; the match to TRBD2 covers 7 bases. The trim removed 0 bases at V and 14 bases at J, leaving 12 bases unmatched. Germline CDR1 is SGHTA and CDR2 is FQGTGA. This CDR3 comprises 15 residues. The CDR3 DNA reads TGTGCCAGCAGCTTAACGGCTAGCGGCCTGGGTCGTCTGTTTTTT. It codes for CASSLTASGLGRLFF.

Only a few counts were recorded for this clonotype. The CDR3 is CASSLRRVQADTEAFF. The DNA for the CDR3 is TGTGCCAGCAGCCTCCGACGAGTCCAGGCAGACACTGAAGCTTTCTTT. The rearrangement links TRBV7-6 to TRBJ1-1, with unresolved D. Germline loops: CDR1 SGHVS, CDR2 FNYEAQ. V lost 5 bases and J 3 bases, leaving 19 bases between the germline ends. This CDR3 region has 16 residues.

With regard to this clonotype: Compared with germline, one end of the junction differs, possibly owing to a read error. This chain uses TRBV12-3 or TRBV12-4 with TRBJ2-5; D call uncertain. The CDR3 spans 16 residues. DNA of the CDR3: TGCGCCAGCAGCCTACATCCCGTCATAGGGAAGATCACCCAGTACTTC. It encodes CASSLHPVIGKITQYF.

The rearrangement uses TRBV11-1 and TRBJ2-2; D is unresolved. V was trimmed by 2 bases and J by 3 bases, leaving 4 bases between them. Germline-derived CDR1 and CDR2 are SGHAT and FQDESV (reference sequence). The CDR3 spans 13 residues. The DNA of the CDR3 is TGTGCCAGCAGCTTAACCTACACCGGGGAGCTGTTTTTT. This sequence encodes CASSLTYTGELFF.

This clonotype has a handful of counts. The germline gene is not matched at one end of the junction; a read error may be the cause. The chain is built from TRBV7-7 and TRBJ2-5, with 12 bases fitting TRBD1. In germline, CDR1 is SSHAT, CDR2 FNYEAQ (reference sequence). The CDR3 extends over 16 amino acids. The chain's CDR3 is CASSRQGTGGGETQYF. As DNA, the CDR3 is TGTGCTAGCAGTCGCCAGGGGACAGGGGGCGGAGAGACCCAGTACTTC.

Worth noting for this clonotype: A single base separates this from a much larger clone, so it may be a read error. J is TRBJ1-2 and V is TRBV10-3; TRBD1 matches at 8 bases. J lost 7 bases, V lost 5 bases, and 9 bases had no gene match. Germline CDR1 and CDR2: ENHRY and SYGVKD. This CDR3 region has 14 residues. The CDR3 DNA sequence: TGTGCCATCAGTTTCGACACAGGGGGAGGTGGCTACACCTTC. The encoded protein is CAISFDTGGGGYTF.

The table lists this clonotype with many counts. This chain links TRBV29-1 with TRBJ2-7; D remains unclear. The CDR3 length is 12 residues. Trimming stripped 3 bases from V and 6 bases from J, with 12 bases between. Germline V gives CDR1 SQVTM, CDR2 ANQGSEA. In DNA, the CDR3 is TGCAGCGTTGAGGGCGCCGGATTCGAGCAGTACTTC. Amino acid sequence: CSVEGAGFEQYF.

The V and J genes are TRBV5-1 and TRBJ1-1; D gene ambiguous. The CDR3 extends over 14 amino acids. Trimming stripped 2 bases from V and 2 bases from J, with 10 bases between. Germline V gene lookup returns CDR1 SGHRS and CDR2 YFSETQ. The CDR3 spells CASSFQASNTEAFF. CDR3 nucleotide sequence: TGCGCCAGCAGCTTTCAGGCCTCTAACACTGAAGCTTTCTTT.

The CDR3 nucleotides are TGCAGTGCTCCGACAGGGGTGTTGTCAACTAATGAAAAACTGTTTTTT. Translation gives CSAPTGVLSTNEKLFF. This chain links TRBV20-1 with TRBJ1-4, with 8 bases matching TRBD1. V shed 5 bases, J shed 0 bases, and the junction held 8 bases outside the gene matches. Germline V gives CDR1 DFQATT, CDR2 SNEGSKA (reference sequence). The CDR3 length is 16 residues.